This TCR beta chain was observed in a study of CD8+ T cells in alopecia areata. The sequencing template was cDNA reverse transcribed from extracted RNA. Clones were sequenced by immunoSEQ multiplex PCR, and TCRdb holds only the in-frame ones, with some missing. The repertoire consists of some 200,000 clones, with under 75% occurring once and the leading ten covering 1.6%. The CDR3 loop spans 14 amino acids. Germline V CDR1 and CDR2: SGHAT, FQNNGV. The V and J ends lost 6 bases and 2 bases, in that order; junction bases with no gene match: 5. Treatment of the sample: oral pan-JAK inhibitor, 5-10 mg twice daily. In this sample, this clone turned up a few times.

This receptor was taken from a human donor with alopecia areata. Source: CD4+ T cells sorted from blood, taken at week 4, from a patient treated with tofacitinib. J is TRBJ2-7 and V is TRBV11-2; TRBD2 matches at 9 bases. The CDR3: CASRRASGAYEQYF. CDR3 DNA sequence: TGTGCCAGCAGAAGGGCTAGCGGGGCCTACGAGCAGTACTTC.